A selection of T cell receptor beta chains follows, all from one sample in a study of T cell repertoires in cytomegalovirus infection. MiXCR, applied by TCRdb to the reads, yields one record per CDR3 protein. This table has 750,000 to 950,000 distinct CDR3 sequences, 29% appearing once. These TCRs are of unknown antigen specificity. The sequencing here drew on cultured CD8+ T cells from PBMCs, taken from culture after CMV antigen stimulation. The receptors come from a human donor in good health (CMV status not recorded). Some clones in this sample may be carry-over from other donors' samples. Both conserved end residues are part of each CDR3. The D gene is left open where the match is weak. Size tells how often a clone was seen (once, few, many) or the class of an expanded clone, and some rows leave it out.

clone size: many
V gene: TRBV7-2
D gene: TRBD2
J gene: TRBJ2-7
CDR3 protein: CASSPSGTSGGRSEQYF
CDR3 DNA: TGTGCCAGCAGCCCCTCCGGGACTAGCGGGGGACGGTCGGAGCAGTACTTC

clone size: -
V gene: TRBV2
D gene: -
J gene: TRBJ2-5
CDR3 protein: CASSGTGASRETQYF
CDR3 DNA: TGTGCCAGCAGTGGTACGGGGGCTAGCCGGGAGACCCAGTACTTC

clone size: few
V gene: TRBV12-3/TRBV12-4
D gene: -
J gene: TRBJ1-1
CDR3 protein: CASSSAGGALTEAFF
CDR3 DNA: TGTGCCAGCAGCTCCGCGGGGGGCGCGCTCACTGAAGCTTTCTTT

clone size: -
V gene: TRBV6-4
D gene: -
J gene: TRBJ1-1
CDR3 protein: CASSQTLGTEAFF
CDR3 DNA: TGTGCCAGCAGCCAAACCTTGGGGACTGAAGCTTTCTTT

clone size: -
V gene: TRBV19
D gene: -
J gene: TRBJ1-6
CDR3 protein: CASSPYRERDNSPLHF
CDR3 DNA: TGTGCCAGTAGTCCGTACAGGGAGAGGGATAATTCACCCCTCCACTTT

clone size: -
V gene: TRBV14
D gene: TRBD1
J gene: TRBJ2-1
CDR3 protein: CASSQIQGPYNEQFF
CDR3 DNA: TGTGCCAGCAGCCAAATACAGGGGCCCTACAATGAGCAGTTCTTC

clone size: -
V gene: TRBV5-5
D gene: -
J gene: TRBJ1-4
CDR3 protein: CASSFSPQLNEKLFF
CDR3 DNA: TGTGCCAGCAGCTTTTCCCCACAGCTGAATGAAAAACTGTTTTTT

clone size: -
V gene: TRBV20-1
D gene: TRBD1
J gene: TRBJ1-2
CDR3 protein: CSANNPRDRELGGYTF
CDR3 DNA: TGCAGTGCTAACAACCCGCGAGACAGGGAACTTGGAGGCTACACCTTC

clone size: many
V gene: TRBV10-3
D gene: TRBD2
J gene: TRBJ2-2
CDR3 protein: CAITEAGGDTGELFF
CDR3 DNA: TGTGCCATCACCGAGGCCGGGGGGGACACCGGGGAGCTGTTTTTT

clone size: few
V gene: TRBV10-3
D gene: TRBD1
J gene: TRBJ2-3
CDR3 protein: CAITRRDRGPEEGTQYF
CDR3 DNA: TGTGCCATCACCAGAAGGGACAGGGGGCCCGAGGAGGGTACGCAGTATTTT

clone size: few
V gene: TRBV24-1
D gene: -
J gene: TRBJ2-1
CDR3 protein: CATSSRTDHYNEQFF
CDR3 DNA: TGTGCCACCAGTTCCAGGACCGACCACTACAATGAGCAGTTCTTC

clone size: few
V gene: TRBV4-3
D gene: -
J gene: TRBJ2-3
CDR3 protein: CASSSRGDRITQYF
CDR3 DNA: TGCGCCAGCAGCTCCCGCGGGGATCGGATTACGCAGTATTTT

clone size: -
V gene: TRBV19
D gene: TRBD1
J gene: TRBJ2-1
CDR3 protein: CASSMVPGQGVSSYNEQFF
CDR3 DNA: TGTGCCAGTAGTATGGTCCCGGGACAGGGCGTAAGCTCCTACAATGAGCAGTTCTTC

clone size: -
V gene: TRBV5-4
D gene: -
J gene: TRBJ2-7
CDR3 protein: CASSDRDSFYEQYF
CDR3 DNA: TGTGCCAGCAGCGACCGGGACTCATTCTACGAGCAGTACTTC

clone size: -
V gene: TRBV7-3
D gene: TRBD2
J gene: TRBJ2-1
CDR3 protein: CASSFIAGGINEQFF
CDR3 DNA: TGTGCCAGCAGCTTCATAGCGGGGGGGATTAATGAGCAGTTCTTC

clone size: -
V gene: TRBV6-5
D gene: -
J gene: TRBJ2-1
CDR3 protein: CASTPREQFF
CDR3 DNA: TGTGCCAGCACCCCACGTGAGCAGTTCTTC

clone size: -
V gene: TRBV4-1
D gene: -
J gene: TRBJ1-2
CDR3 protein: CASSQEGAGSLYGYTF
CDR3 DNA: TGCGCCAGCAGCCAAGAAGGGGCAGGGTCCCTTTATGGCTACACCTTC

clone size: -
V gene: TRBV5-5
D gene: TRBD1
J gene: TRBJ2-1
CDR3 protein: CASSVGQAPGNEQFF
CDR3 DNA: TGTGCCAGCAGCGTCGGACAGGCCCCCGGGAATGAGCAGTTCTTC

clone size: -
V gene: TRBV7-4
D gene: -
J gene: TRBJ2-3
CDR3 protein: CASSYRDTSTDTQYF
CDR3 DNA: TGTGCCAGCAGCTACCGGGACACCTCCACAGATACGCAGTATTTT

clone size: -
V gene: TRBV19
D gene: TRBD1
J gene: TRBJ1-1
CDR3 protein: CASSPAQGARTEAFF
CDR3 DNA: TGTGCCAGTAGCCCAGCACAGGGGGCGCGTACTGAAGCTTTCTTT

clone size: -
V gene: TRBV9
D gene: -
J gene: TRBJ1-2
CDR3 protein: CASTPRVYGYTF
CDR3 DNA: TGTGCCAGCACCCCGAGGGTCTATGGCTACACCTTC

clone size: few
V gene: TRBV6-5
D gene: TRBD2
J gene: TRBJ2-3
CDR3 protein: CASTPGGASTDTQYF
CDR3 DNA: TGTGCCAGCACCCCCGGGGGGGCCAGCACAGATACGCAGTATTTT

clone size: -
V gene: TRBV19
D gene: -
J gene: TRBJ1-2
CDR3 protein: CASSTKTRYGYTF
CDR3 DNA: TGTGCCAGTAGTACCAAAACAAGATATGGCTACACCTTC

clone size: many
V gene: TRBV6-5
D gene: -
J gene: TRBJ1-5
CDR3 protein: CASSYRGGDQPQHF
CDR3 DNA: TGTGCCAGCAGTTACCGAGGGGGTGATCAGCCCCAGCATTTT

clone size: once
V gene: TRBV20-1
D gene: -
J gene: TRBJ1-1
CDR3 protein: CSAKYYTEAFF
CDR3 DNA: TGCAGTGCTAAATACTACACTGAAGCTTTCTTT

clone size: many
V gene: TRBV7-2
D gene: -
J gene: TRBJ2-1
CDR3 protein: CASSLEQGIYNEQFF
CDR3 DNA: TGTGCCAGCAGCTTAGAACAGGGTATCTACAATGAGCAGTTCTTC

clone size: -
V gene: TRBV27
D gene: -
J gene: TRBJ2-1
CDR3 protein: CASSFSTGLEQFF
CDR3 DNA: TGTGCCAGCAGTTTTTCGACAGGTTTAGAGCAGTTCTTC

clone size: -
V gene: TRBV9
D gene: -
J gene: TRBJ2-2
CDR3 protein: CASRPPGPGNTGELFF
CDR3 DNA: TGTGCCAGCAGGCCACCGGGACCCGGGAACACCGGGGAGCTGTTTTTT

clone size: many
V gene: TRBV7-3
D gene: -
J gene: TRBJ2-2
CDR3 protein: CASSLGPANTGELFF
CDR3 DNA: TGTGCCAGCAGCCTGGGTCCGGCGAACACCGGGGAGCTGTTTTTT

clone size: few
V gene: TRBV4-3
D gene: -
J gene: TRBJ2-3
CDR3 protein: CASSQATRSTDTQYF
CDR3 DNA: TGCGCCAGCAGCCAGGCAACGAGGAGCACAGATACGCAGTATTTT

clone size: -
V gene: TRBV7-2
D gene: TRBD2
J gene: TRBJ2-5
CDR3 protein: CASSSYGTNPKETQYF
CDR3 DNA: TGTGCCAGCAGTTCATATGGGACTAACCCAAAAGAGACCCAGTACTTC

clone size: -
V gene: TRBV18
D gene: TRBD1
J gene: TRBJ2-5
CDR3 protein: CASSPGSRTGDFETQYF
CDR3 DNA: TGTGCCAGCTCACCCGGTTCGAGGACAGGGGATTTTGAGACCCAGTACTTC

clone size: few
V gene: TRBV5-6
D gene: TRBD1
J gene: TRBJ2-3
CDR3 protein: CASSLKYRGLSTQYF
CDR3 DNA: TGTGCCAGCAGCTTGAAGTACAGGGGGCTCAGTACGCAGTATTTT

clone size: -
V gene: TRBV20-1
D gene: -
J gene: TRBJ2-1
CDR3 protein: CSARPAAGPRGEQFF
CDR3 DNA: TGCAGTGCTAGGCCCGCGGCGGGCCCCCGCGGTGAGCAGTTCTTC

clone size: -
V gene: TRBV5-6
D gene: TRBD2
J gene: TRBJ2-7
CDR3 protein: CASSFTSGGEQYF
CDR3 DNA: TGTGCCAGCAGCTTTACTAGCGGGGGCGAGCAGTACTTC

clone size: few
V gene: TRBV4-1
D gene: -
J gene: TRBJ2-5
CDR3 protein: CASSQDRGRGETQYF
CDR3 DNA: TGCGCCAGCAGCCAAGATAGAGGGAGGGGGGAGACCCAGTACTTC

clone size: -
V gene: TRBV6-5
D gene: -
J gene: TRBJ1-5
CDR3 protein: CASKVASNQPQHF
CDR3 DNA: TGTGCCAGCAAGGTAGCCAGCAATCAGCCCCAGCATTTT

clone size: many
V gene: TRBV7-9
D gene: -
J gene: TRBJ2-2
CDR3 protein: CASSLSERTTANTGELFF
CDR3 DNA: TGTGCCAGCAGCTTATCGGAGAGAACAACCGCGAACACCGGGGAGCTGTTTTTT

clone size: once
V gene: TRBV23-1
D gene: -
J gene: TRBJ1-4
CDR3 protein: CASSQRDEKTGTNEKLFF
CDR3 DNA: TGCGCCAGCAGTCAACGAGACGAGAAAACCGGGACTAATGAAAAACTGTTTTTT

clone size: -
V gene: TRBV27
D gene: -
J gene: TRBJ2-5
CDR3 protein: CASSLTRSKETQYF
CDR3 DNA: TGTGCCAGCAGTTTAACACGGTCCAAGGAGACCCAGTACTTC

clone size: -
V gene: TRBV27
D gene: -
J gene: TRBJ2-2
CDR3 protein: CASGLLSGNLNTGELFF
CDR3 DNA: TGTGCCAGCGGGTTACTCTCAGGGAACTTGAACACCGGGGAGCTGTTTTTT

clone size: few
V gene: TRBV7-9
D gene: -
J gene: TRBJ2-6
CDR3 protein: CASSSPRGSGANVLTF
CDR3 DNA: TGTGCCAGCAGCTCCCCGAGGGGGTCTGGGGCCAACGTCCTGACTTTC

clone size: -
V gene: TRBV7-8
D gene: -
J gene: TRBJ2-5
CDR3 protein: CASSLAYLRQETQYF
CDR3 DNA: TGTGCCAGCAGCTTAGCGTATCTGCGCCAAGAGACCCAGTACTTC

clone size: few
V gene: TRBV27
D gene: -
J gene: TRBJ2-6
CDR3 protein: CASNWGDFSSGANVLTF
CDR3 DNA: TGTGCCAGCAACTGGGGGGATTTTAGCTCTGGGGCCAACGTCCTGACTTTC

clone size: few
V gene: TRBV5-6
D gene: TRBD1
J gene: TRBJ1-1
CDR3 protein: CASTLGQAEAFF
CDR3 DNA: TGTGCCAGCACCCTGGGACAGGCTGAAGCTTTCTTT

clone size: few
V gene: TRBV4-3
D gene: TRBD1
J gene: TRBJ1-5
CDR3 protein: CASSQGQGVNQPQHF
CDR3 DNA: TGCGCCAGCAGCCAAGGGCAGGGGGTAAATCAGCCCCAGCATTTT

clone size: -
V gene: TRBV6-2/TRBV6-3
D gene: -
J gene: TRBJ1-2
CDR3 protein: CASSSAGDGRNYGYTF
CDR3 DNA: TGTGCCAGCAGTAGCGCGGGGGACGGACGTAACTATGGCTACACCTTC

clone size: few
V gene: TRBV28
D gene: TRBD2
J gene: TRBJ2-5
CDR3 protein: CASSLSLAGGQETQYF
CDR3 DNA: TGTGCCAGCAGTTTATCCCTAGCGGGGGGTCAGGAGACCCAGTACTTC

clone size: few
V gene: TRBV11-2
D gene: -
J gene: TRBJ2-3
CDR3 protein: CASSLNRDTQYF
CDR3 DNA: TGTGCCAGCAGCTTGAATCGAGATACGCAGTATTTT

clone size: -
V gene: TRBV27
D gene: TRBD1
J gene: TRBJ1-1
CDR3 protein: CASSLDRIGNTEAFF
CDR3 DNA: TGTGCCAGCAGTTTGGACAGGATCGGGAACACTGAAGCTTTCTTT

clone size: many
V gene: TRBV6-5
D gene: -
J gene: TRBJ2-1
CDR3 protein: CASSYGTGAFF
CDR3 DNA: TGTGCCAGCAGTTACGGGACCGGTGCCTTCTTC